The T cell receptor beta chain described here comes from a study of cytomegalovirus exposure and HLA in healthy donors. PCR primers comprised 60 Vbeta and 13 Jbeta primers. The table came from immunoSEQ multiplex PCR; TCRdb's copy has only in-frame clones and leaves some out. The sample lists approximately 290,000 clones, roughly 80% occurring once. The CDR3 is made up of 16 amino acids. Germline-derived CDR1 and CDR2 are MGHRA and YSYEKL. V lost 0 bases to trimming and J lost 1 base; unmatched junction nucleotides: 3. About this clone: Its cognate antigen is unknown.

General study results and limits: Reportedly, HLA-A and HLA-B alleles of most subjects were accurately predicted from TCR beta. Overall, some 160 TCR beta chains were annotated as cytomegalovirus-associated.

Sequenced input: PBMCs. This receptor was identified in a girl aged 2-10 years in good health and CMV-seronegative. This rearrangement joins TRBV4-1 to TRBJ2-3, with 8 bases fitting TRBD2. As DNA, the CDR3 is TGCGCCAGCAGCCAAGAGGGACTAGAAGGCACAGATACGCAGTATTTT. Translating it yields CASSQEGLEGTDTQYF.